The clone carrying this TCR beta chain was counted at least ten times. No antigen is known for it. This record belongs to a study of T cells in Graves' hyperthyroidism and ophthalmopathy. Germline V lookup: CDR1 SGHAT, CDR2 FQNNGV. The CDR3 runs to 15 residues. Losses at the gene ends were 5 bases for V and 3 bases for J; bases not matched to a gene: 7. Graves' hyperthyroidism is called stable when ophthalmopathy does not progress within 18 months. Patients aged 18 to 65 had newly diagnosed hyperthyroidism lasting under 2 months. RNA transcripts were the template for amplifying TCR beta CDR3 regions. First-round RT-PCR with HTBI primers amplified the TCR CDR3 region. TCRdb re-called the multiplex PCR reads through MiXCR, storing one row per CDR3 protein. The sample lists a few hundred thousand distinct CDR3 sequences, 15% to 18% seen once, with 14% in the top ten. Study-level points and caveats: Most thyroid clonotypes with frequency above 0.001 were detected in blood. Ophthalmopathy could be told apart from stable hyperthyroidism with a 13 V-J model.

This TCR was recovered from a woman aged 18-29 years with Graves' hyperthyroidism. Material: blood. The chain has TRBV11-2 and TRBJ2-7; 10 nucleotides match TRBD2. The CDR3 protein is CASSLGTSAYYEQYF. The CDR3 DNA follows: TGTGCCAGCAGCCTAGGGACTAGCGCTTACTACGAGCAGTACTTC.